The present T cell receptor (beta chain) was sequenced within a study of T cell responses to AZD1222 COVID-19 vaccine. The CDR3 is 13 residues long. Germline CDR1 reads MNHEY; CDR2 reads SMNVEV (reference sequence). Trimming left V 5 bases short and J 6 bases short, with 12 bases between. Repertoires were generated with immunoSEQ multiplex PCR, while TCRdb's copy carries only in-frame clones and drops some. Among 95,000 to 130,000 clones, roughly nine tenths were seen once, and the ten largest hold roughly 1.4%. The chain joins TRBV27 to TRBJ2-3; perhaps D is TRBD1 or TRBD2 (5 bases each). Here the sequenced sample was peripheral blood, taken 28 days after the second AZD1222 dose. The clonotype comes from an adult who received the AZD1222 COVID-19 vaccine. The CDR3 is CASSPGPADTQYF. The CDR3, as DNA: TGTGCCAGCAGTCCGGGACCGGCGGATACGCAGTATTTT.